The present T cell receptor (beta chain) was sequenced within a study of human thymus T cells. The donors were infants in Finland with congenital heart defects, otherwise immunologically healthy. During surgery, about 0.5-1 mL peripheral blood was drawn from four of eight donors. All available leukocytes, rather than a set cell count, yielded the blood DNA. Produced via immunoSEQ multiplex PCR; TCRdb's table is partial and in-frame only. Seen here are about 60,000 clones, about 94% observed once, and the top ten hold 6%. With 5 bases clipped from V and 1 base from J, the junction kept 4 bases outside the gene matches. CDR3 length: 15 residues. Germline lookup yields CDR1 MDHEN and CDR2 SYDVKM.

This sequence joins TRBV28 and TRBJ2-7; TRBD2 matches 11 bases. Sequenced input: blood. The TCR originated in a boy less than two years old with a congenital heart defect but otherwise immunologically healthy. CDR3 nucleotides: TGTGCCAGCAGTGAGACTAGCGGGACGTCCTACGAGCAGTACTTC. Translated: CASSETSGTSYEQYF.